This TCR beta chain is drawn from a study of TIL therapy for anti-PD-1-resistant metastatic lung cancer (dated by TCRdb to about 2021). About the full investigation: Tumors were collected before any PD-1/PD-L1 blockade, after which patients were given nivolumab, and patients who progressed were given lymphodepletion, an infusion of expanded TIL and IL-2. Clonotypes were tracked across tumor, expanded TIL product and serial blood samples by T cell receptor beta sequencing of tumor and peripheral blood. Enrolled patients had a median age of about 53 years (range 38-75) and a median tumor PD-L1 proportion score of 6% to 6.5%. A median non-synonymous tumor mutation burden of approximately 1.4 mutations per megabase was determined across the cohort by whole-exome sequencing. The cohort was predominantly lung adenocarcinoma, with a few EGFR-mutant and two ALK-rearranged tumors, and half of patients were current or former smokers.

Findings and caveats that apply to the study as a whole: The study protocol defined all tumor marker inferences as exploratory. The cohort was highly selected, with more treatment-naive, never-smoker and oncogene-addicted patients than typical, limiting generalizability. Infused TIL clonotypes partially replaced the baseline peripheral repertoire then decayed over months, with no apparent association between persistence and response.

The CDR3, cysteine through phenylalanine, is 14 amino acids long. Only the CDR3 region is kept as DNA, spanning 42 bases read in frame from base 1. Based on the germline V gene (reference sequence), the CDR1 and CDR2 sequences are GTSNPN and SVGIG. Relative to germline, V is 1 base shorter and J is 2 bases shorter, with 9 bases between their ends. Worth noting for this clone: What this receptor recognizes is not known. No much larger clone is present one base from it, and per-base qualities are unavailable.

The time point label on this specimen signifies: pre-treatment sample, taken before nivolumab and TIL therapy. Adults with stage 4 NSCLC were enrolled from October 2017 to early 2020 in a dual-center phase I trial. Samples came from a single-arm, open-label phase I trial of tumor-infiltrating lymphocyte therapy with nivolumab in advanced non-small cell lung cancer. Blood mononuclear cells were isolated from EDTA tubes by Ficoll gradient and were snap-frozen as pellets, and DNA was extracted with a Qiagen mini-prep kit. Using bias-controlled multiplex PCR with the immunoSEQ v3 hsTCRB kit, the TCR beta CDR3 regions were amplified from genomic DNA. TCR libraries were sequenced on an Illumina NextSeq 500 to roughly 2 million read pairs for survey level or roughly 4.5-6 million for deep level. The study's processing was this. Clonality was reported by immunoSEQ Analyzer software, which also assigned V, D and J genes and filtered out non-productive sequences. Repertoires were compared using productive Simpson clonality and Morisita overlap index of productive TRB rearrangements between infused TIL and blood. The absolute count of a clonotype in blood was estimated by multiplying the lymphocyte count by the CD3+ fraction and by the productive frequency of the clone. TCRdb stores this immuneACCESS table with in-frame sequences only. Part of the clones is absent; in the studies checked, under half of the shortfall reflects unresolved V genes, and no reason is known for the rest. V, J and clone size reflect that table, while D and trimming were determined from the DNA. The sample table holds about 59,000 clones, of which over 70% were seen once. Of the sample, 1.5% to 2% is held by the ten largest clones.

The sample was blood, taken at baseline. The rearranged chain carries TRBV30 and TRBJ1-3; the D gene remains uncertain. The TCR originated in a person aged 25-85 years with non-small cell lung cancer. The CDR3 in this case is CAWSAGGAGNTIYF. The DNA reads as follows: TGTGCCTGGAGTGCCGGCGGGGCTGGAAACACCATATATTTT.